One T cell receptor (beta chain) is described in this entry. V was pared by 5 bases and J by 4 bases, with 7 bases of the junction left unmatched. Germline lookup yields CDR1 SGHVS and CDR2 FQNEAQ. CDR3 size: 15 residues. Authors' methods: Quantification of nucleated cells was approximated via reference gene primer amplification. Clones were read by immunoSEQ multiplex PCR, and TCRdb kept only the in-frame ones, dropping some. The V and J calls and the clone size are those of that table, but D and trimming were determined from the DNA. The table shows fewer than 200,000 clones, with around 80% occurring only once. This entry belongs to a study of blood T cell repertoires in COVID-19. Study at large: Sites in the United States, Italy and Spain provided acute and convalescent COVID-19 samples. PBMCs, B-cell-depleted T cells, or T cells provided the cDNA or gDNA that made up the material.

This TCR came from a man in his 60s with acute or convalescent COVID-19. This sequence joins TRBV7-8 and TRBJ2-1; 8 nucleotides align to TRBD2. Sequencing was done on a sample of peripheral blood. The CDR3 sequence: CASSPRGGPYNEQFF. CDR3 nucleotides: TGTGCCAGCAGCCCACGCGGGGGGCCTTACAATGAGCAGTTCTTC.